The 24 T cell receptor beta chains below were found in one sample sequenced in a study of cytomegalovirus exposure and HLA in healthy donors. Clones were read by immunoSEQ multiplex PCR, and TCRdb kept only the in-frame ones, dropping some. The data show fewer than 95,000 clones, with roughly 94% seen just once and about 0.63% held by the top ten. Sequencing used PBMCs. The receptors here all came from a woman between 18 and 29 years old in good health and CMV-seronegative.

The rearrangement joins TRBV9 to TRBJ2-7; unclear D gene. The CDR3 contains 15 residues. V was pared by 0 bases and J by 6 bases, with 16 bases between. Germline CDR1 and CDR2: SGDLS and YYNGEE. The CDR3 reads CASSVGANQPTEQYF. In DNA form, the CDR3 reads TGTGCCAGCAGCGTAGGGGCCAACCAACCGACCGAGCAGTACTTC.

The chain links TRBV5-4 to TRBJ1-1; 10 nucleotides agree with TRBD1. V lost 3 bases to trimming and J lost 1 base; unmatched junction nucleotides: 3. Germline V gene sequence: CDR1 SGHNT, CDR2 YYREEE (reference sequence). The CDR3 consists of 15 residues. The CDR3 DNA follows: TGTGCCAGCAGCTCGGGACAGGGGCCGAACACTGAAGCTTTCTTT. It yields the protein CASSSGQGPNTEAFF.

The chain uses TRBV5-5 and TRBJ2-7, with D unresolved. This CDR3 is built from 12 residues. V lost 0 bases to trimming and J lost 12 bases, with 13 bases between them. Germline V gene data show CDR1 as SGHKS and CDR2 as YYEKEE (reference sequence). In DNA, the CDR3 is TGTGCCAGCAGCTTGGGGCAGGCCTCTTGGTACTTC. This gives the protein CASSLGQASWYF.

This chain uses TRBV5-5 with TRBJ1-5, with 7 bases matching TRBD1. CDR1 is SGHKS, CDR2 YYEKEE, per germline (reference sequence). The CDR3 consists of 16 residues. With V trimmed by 4 bases and J by 0 bases, 7 bases remained unmatched. CDR3 sequence (DNA): TGTGCCAGCAGCCCGGGACAGATTATTAGCAATCAGCCCCAGCATTTT. Protein: CASSPGQIISNQPQHF.

The DNA for the CDR3 is TGTGCCAGCAGCTTAGTATTTATGGTAGCGGGGATGAGCGTCGGGGAGCTGTTTTTT. This encodes CASSLVFMVAGMSVGELFF. The chain combines TRBV7-9 with TRBJ2-2; 8 nucleotides line up with TRBD2. Germline CDR1 and CDR2: SEHNR and FQNEAQ (reference sequence). The CDR3 has 19 amino acids. Trimming removed 1 base from V and 7 bases from J; junction bases left unmatched: 17.

This clone was counted once. V is TRBV28 and J is TRBJ1-5, with a tentative D call TRBD1 (6 bases). Trimming pared 7 bases from V and 4 bases from J, leaving 20 bases between. The CDR3 is 16 amino acids. Germline CDR1 reads MDHEN; CDR2 reads SYDVKM. For the CDR3, the DNA is TGTGCCAGCACTAGTATCCAGGGGCTTCCTAATCAGCCCCAGCATTTT. It codes for CASTSIQGLPNQPQHF.

This chain links TRBV19 with TRBJ2-7; the match to TRBD1 covers 12 bases. V shed 4 bases and J 3 bases; nucleotides not matched to a gene: 4. CDR3 length equals 15 residues. Per the germline V gene, CDR1 is LNHDA and CDR2 is SQIVND (reference sequence). The CDR3 DNA reads as TGTGCCAGTAGTAGAGGGGACAGGGGGCTCTACGAGCAGTACTTC. Residues: CASSRGDRGLYEQYF. Using reference TRBV19 and TRBJ2-7 for the parts outside the CDR3, the full variable domain is DGGITQSPKYLFRKEGQNVTLSCEQNLNHDAMYWYRQDPGQGLRLIYYSQIVNDFQKGDIAEGYSVSREKKESFPLTVTSAQKNPTAFYLCASSRGDRGLYEQYFGPGTRLTVT.

This chain connects TRBV6-1 to TRBJ2-5, with D possibly matching TRBD1 (5 bases). The germline gives CDR1 MNHNS, CDR2 SASEGT. This CDR3 region has 14 residues. Between the trimmed V and J ends, which lost 7 bases and 5 bases, there was a span of 17 bases. CDR3 sequence (DNA): TGTGCCAGCATCTCACAGCTACCAGGGGAGACCCAGTACTTC. It encodes CASISQLPGETQYF.

The table lists this clone with a count of one. The rearrangement links TRBV28 to TRBJ2-7; TRBD2 aligns across 8 bases. The CDR3 loop spans 15 amino acids. J gave up 0 bases and V 5 bases, and 6 bases lay outside the gene matches. Germline V lookup: CDR1 MDHEN, CDR2 SYDVKM. The CDR3 is CASSAAGGASYEQYF. In DNA, the CDR3 is TGTGCCAGCAGTGCCGCCGGGGGGGCCTCCTACGAGCAGTACTTC.

V gene TRBV6-5 combines with J gene TRBJ2-7; no reliable D call. This CDR3 comprises 16 residues. V was shortened by 1 base and J by 2 bases, with 15 bases between the two germline ends. The germline V gene encodes CDR1 MNHEY and CDR2 SVGAGI. CDR3 coding DNA: TGTGCCAGCAGTTACTTGGCGACATTTTCCCCCTACGAGCAGTACTTC. Translating gives CASSYLATFSPYEQYF.

The chain is built from TRBV11-2 and TRBJ2-1, with 9 bases matching TRBD2. Germline CDR1 is SGHAT and CDR2 is FQNNGV. This CDR3 is 14 amino acids long. The V and J ends lost 5 bases and 5 bases, in that order; junction bases with no gene match: 4. The CDR3 coding sequence is TGTGCCAGCAGCCCCTGGACTAGCGACAATGAGCAGTTCTTC. Its translation: CASSPWTSDNEQFF.

The chain combines TRBV6-6 with TRBJ1-1; D gene ambiguous. Germline CDR1 reads MNHNY; CDR2 reads SVGAGI (reference sequence). Deletions cut 4 bases from V and 7 bases from J, with 13 bases between. CDR3 length: 13 amino acids. CDR3 sequence reads: CASSSYTADEAFF. CDR3 coding DNA: TGTGCCAGCAGTTCGTATACAGCAGATGAAGCTTTCTTT.

The chain links TRBV7-9 to TRBJ1-2, with 10 positions matching TRBD1. CDR3 length: 17 residues. Germline assignment: CDR1 SEHNR and CDR2 FQNEAQ (reference sequence). J was trimmed by 5 bases and V by 3 bases; bases with no gene match: 12. DNA for the CDR3: TGTGCCAGCAGCTTTGAGAGAGAAGGGACAGGGGATTATGGCTACACCTTC. It specifies CASSFEREGTGDYGYTF.

CDR3 amino acids: CASSLGPAGGQETQYF. The DNA for the CDR3 is TGTGCCAGCAGCTTAGGGCCAGCGGGGGGGCAAGAGACCCAGTACTTC. The V call is TRBV7-8, the J call TRBJ2-5, with 10 bases fitting TRBD2. Germline trimming cut 1 base from V and 2 bases from J; bases unmatched to any gene: 4. The CDR3 is 16 residues long. Germline CDR1 and CDR2: SGHVS and FQNEAQ.

V is TRBV19 and J is TRBJ2-7; D perhaps matches TRBD1 (6 bases). V was pared by 5 bases and J by 2 bases, with 16 bases between. Germline V gene lookup returns CDR1 LNHDA and CDR2 SQIVND (reference sequence). The CDR3 loop spans 15 amino acids. Here the CDR3 reads CASSGQGSGTYEQYF. CDR3 sequence (DNA): TGTGCCAGTAGTGGCCAGGGGTCGGGGACCTACGAGCAGTACTTC.

The V call is TRBV28, the J call TRBJ2-7, with 7 bases identical to TRBD2. The CDR3 is made up of 13 amino acids. From germline, CDR1 is MDHEN and CDR2 SYDVKM. V was pared by 7 bases and J by 3 bases, with 6 bases of the junction left unmatched. The CDR3 sequence is CASIASGIYEQYF. The CDR3 DNA sequence: TGTGCCAGCATAGCTAGCGGAATCTACGAGCAGTACTTC.

The genes are TRBV9 and TRBJ2-5, with TRBD2 matching over 8 bases. After removal of 4 bases from V and 2 bases from J, the junction contained 4 bases not matched to a gene. Germline lookup yields CDR1 SGDLS and CDR2 YYNGEE. The CDR3 length is 14 residues. CDR3 nucleotide sequence: TGTGCCAGCAGCCACGGGGGGGGGCAAGAGACCCAGTACTTC. Protein sequence: CASSHGGGQETQYF. The whole variable domain, filled in from reference TRBV9 and TRBJ2-5, reads DSGVTQTPKHLITATGQRVTLRCSPRSGDLSVYWYQQSLDQGLQFLIQYYNGEERAKGNILERFSAQQFPDLHSELNLSSLELGDSALYFCASSHGGGQETQYFGPGTRLLVL.

V usage is TRBV7-2 and J usage is TRBJ2-5; 7 nucleotides line up with TRBD2. V lost 5 bases, J lost 5 bases, and 8 bases stayed unmatched. The CDR3 consists of 14 residues. CDR1 SGHTA and CDR2 FQGNSA come from the germline V gene. The chain's CDR3 is CASSLSGVGETQYF. The CDR3, as DNA: TGTGCCAGCAGCCTGAGCGGGGTAGGGGAGACCCAGTACTTC.

This chain uses TRBV7-9 with TRBJ1-1; the D gene is possibly TRBD1 (6 bases). This CDR3 has 16 amino acids. Trimming pared 0 bases from V and 0 bases from J, leaving 11 bases between. The germline V gene encodes CDR1 SEHNR and CDR2 FQNEAQ (reference sequence). CDR3 sequence: CASSLAGAGLNTEAFF. CDR3 DNA sequence: TGTGCCAGCAGCTTAGCGGGGGCAGGGCTGAACACTGAAGCTTTCTTT.

CDR3 amino acids: CAWSVALEAFF. CDR3 nucleotide sequence: TGTGCCTGGAGTGTAGCCTTGGAAGCTTTCTTT. V usage is TRBV30 and J usage is TRBJ1-1, with D unclear. Trimming took 0 bases from V and 8 from J, leaving 7 bases between them. This CDR3 comprises 11 residues. Germline-derived CDR1 and CDR2 are GTSNPN and SVGIG (reference sequence).

CDR3 residues: CASSSTGGYEQYF. The CDR3 nucleotides read TGTGCCAGCAGCTCGACAGGGGGCTACGAGCAGTACTTC. The chain carries TRBV7-3 and TRBJ2-7; 9 bases map to TRBD1. The CDR3 sequence is 13 residues long. Germline V gene lookup returns CDR1 SGHTA and CDR2 FQGTGA. V trimming: 4 bases; J trimming: 3 bases; junction bases outside the gene matches: 1. Full variable domain (missing parts from reference TRBV7-3 and TRBJ2-7): GAGVSQTPSNKVTEKGKYVELRCDPISGHTALYWYRQSLGQGPEFLIYFQGTGAADDSGLPNDRFFAVRPEGSVSTLKIQRTERGDSAVYLCASSSTGGYEQYFGPGTRLTVT.

The V and J genes are TRBV5-1 and TRBJ1-5, with 7 bases identical to TRBD1. There are 15 residues in the CDR3. CDR1 is SGHRS and CDR2 is YFSETQ in the germline V gene. J gave up 3 bases and V 3 bases, and 6 bases lay outside the gene matches. The CDR3 DNA reads TGCGCCAGCAGCTCCCAGGGGGGACCCAATCAGCCCCAGCATTTT. Amino acids: CASSSQGGPNQPQHF. Complete variable domain (other parts from reference TRBV5-1 and TRBJ1-5): KAGVTQTPRYLIKTRGQQVTLSCSPISGHRSVSWYQQTPGQGLQFLFEYFSETQRNKGNFPGRFSGRQFSNSRSEMNVSTLELGDSALYLCASSSQGGPNQPQHFGDGTRLSIL.

V is TRBV9 and J is TRBJ2-1; D may be TRBD2 (6 bases). Germline V gene sequence: CDR1 SGDLS, CDR2 YYNGEE. CDR3 length: 16 amino acids. The germline V and J ends were trimmed by 2 bases and 6 bases, with 18 bases remaining between them. The CDR3 DNA is TGTGCCAGCAGCGTCGATGGCAGGCGGGAAAGCAATGAGCAGTTCTTC. Translating gives CASSVDGRRESNEQFF.

This clone appeared once. J is TRBJ2-7 and V is TRBV23-1; D may be TRBD2 (7 bases). TRBV23-1 is filed as an ORF, its function uncertain. V lost 4 bases, J lost 1 base, and 26 bases lay in between. The CDR3 is made up of 19 amino acids. In nucleotides, the CDR3 is TGCGCCAGCAGTCTCCATCGAGAACAGGGACTAAACCTTTCCTACGAGCAGTACTTC. Protein: CASSLHREQGLNLSYEQYF.